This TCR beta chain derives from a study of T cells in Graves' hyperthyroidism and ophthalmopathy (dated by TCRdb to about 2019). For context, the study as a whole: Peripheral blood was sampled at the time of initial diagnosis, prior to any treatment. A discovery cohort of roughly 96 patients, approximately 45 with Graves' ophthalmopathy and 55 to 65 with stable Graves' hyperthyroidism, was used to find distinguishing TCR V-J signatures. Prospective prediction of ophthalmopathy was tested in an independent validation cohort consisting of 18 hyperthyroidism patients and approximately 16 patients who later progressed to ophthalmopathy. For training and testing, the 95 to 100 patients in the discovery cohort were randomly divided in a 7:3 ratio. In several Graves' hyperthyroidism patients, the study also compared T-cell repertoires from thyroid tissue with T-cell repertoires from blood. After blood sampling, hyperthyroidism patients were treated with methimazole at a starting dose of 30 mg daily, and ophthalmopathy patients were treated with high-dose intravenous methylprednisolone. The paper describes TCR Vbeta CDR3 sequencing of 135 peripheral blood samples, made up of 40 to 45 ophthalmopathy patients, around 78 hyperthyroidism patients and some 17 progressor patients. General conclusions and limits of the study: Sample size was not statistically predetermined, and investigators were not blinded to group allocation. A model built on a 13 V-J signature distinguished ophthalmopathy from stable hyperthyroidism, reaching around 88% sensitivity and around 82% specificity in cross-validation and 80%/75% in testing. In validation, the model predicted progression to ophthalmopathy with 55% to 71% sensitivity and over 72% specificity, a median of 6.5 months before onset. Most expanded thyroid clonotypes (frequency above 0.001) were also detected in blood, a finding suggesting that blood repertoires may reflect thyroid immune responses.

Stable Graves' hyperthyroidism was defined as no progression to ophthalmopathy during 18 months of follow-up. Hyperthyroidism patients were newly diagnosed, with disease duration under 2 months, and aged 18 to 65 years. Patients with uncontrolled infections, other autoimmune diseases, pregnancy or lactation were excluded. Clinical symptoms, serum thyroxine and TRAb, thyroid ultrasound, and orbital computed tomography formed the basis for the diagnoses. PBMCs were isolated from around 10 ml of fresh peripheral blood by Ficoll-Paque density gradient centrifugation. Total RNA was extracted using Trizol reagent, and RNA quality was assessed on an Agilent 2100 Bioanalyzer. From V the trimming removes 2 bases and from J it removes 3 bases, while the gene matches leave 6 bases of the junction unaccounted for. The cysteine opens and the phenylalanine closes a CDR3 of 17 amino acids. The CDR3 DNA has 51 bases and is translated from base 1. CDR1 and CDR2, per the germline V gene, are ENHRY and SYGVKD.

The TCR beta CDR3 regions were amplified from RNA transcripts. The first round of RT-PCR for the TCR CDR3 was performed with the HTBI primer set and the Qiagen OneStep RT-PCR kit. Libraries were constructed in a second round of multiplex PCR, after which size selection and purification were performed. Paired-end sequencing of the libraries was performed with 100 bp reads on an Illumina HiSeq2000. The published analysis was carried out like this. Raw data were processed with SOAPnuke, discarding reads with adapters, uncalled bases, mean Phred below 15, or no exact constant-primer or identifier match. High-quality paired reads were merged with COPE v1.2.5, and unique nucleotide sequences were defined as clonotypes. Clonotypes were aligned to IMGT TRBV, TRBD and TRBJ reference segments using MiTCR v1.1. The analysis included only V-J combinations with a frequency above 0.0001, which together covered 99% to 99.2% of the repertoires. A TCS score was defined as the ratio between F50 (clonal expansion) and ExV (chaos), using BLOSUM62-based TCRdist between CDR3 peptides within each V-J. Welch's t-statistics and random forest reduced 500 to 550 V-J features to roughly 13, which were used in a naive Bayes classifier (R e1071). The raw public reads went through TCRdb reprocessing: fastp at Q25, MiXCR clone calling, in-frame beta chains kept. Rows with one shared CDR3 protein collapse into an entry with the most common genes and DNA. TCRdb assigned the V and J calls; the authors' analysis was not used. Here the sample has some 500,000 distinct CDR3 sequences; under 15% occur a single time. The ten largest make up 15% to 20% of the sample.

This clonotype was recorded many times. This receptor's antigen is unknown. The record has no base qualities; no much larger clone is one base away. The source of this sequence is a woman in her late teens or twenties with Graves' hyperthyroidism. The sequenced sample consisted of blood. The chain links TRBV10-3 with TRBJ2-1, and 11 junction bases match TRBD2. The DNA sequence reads TGTGCCATCAGTGAGCCTCTAGCGGGAGGTCTCTACAATGAGCAGTTCTTC. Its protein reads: CAISEPLAGGLYNEQFF.